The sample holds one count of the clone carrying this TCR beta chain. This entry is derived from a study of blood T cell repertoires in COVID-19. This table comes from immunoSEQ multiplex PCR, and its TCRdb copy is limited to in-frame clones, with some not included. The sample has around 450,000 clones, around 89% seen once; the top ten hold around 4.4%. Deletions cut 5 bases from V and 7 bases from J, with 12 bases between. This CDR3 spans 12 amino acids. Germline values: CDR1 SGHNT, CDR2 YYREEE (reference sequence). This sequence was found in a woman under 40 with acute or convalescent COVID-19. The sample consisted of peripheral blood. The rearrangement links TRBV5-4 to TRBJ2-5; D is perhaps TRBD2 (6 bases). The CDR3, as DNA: TGTGCCAGCAGTGGCGTGGAGGGGACCCAGTACTTC. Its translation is CASSGVEGTQYF.